One sample yielded the 9 T cell receptor beta chains listed below, sequenced in a study of cytomegalovirus exposure and HLA in healthy donors. The PCR ran on 60 Vbeta and 13 Jbeta primers. The data were produced by immunoSEQ multiplex PCR, yet TCRdb's version contains in-frame clones alone and is incomplete. This table holds some 95,000 clones, around 64% found once. Sequencing was done on a sample of PBMCs. The receptors stem from a man aged 25 to 40 in good health and CMV-seronegative.

This clone was detected only a few times. This chain uses TRBV6-1 with TRBJ1-4, with 8 bases fitting TRBD1. This CDR3 region has 16 residues. Germline assignment: CDR1 MNHNS and CDR2 SASEGT. The ends lost 4 bases at V and 0 bases at J; junction bases unmatched: 4. The CDR3 DNA reads as TGTGCCAGCAGTGCAGACAGGGGCCCAACTAATGAAAAACTGTTTTTT. This codes for CASSADRGPTNEKLFF.

The chain has TRBV6-5 and TRBJ1-2; the D gene is possibly TRBD1 (5 bases). Per germline, CDR1 MNHEY and CDR2 SVGAGI. Trimming pared 8 bases from V and 12 bases from J, leaving 13 bases between. CDR3 size: 10 residues. DNA of the CDR3: TGTGCCAGCGGACAACACGGACACACCTTC. Translation: CASGQHGHTF.

The chain couples TRBV13 to TRBJ2-1; D is perhaps TRBD1 (5 bases). Germline V gives CDR1 PRHDT, CDR2 FYEKMQ (reference sequence). Trimming cost V 4 bases and J 5 bases, with 18 bases left between them. The CDR3 has 16 amino acids. This CDR3 reads CASSSVQVSHHNEQFF. The DNA for the CDR3 is TGTGCCAGCAGCTCAGTACAGGTTTCTCACCACAATGAGCAGTTCTTC.

The gene calls are TRBV28 and TRBJ1-5; D is possibly TRBD1 (6 bases). The CDR3 covers 15 residues. The germline gives CDR1 MDHEN, CDR2 SYDVKM. Trimming pared 6 bases from V and 5 bases from J, leaving 17 bases between. CDR3 loop: CASRSYREADQPQHF. The CDR3 DNA reads TGTGCCAGCAGGTCCTACAGGGAAGCAGATCAGCCCCAGCATTTT.

The chain is built from TRBV19 and TRBJ1-1, with D possibly TRBD1 on 5 matching bases. CDR1 is LNHDA, CDR2 SQIVND, per germline (reference sequence). Trimming took off 1 base at V and 11 bases at J, with 17 bases between the two ends. This CDR3 comprises 14 residues. CDR3 DNA sequence: TGTGCCAGTAGTATAGCGGGGACTGGCTATGACGCTTTCTTT. Amino acid sequence: CASSIAGTGYDAFF.

This rearrangement joins TRBV15 to TRBJ1-2, with 9 positions matching TRBD1. CDR1 and CDR2 (germline): LNHNV, YYDKDF (reference sequence). This CDR3 comprises 14 residues. V trimming: 8 bases; J trimming: 7 bases; junction bases outside the gene matches: 11. CDR3 sequence (DNA): TGTGCCACCTCAGGGGGGGACAGGGTGGCTGGCTACACCTTC. Protein sequence: CATSGGDRVAGYTF. The full variable domain, in which reference TRBV15 and TRBJ1-2 provide the parts outside the CDR3, is DAMVIQNPRYQVTQFGKPVTLSCSQTLNHNVMYWYQQKSSQAPKLLFHYYDKDFNNEADTPDNFQSRRPNTSFCFLDIRSPGLGDTAMYLCATSGGDRVAGYTFGSGTRLTVV.

The chain employs TRBV5-1 and TRBJ1-5, with 7 nucleotides matching TRBD1. The CDR3 totals 15 residues. The V gene end was trimmed by 5 bases and the J gene end by 7 bases; junction bases not matched to a gene: 12. Germline CDR1 SGHRS, CDR2 YFSETQ. CDR3 nucleotides: TGCGCCAGCAGTTCGGACAGGAGAAGAAGACAGCCCCAGCATTTT. Its translation: CASSSDRRRRQPQHF.

The V and J genes are TRBV30 and TRBJ2-7; maybe TRBD2 (6 bases). V was cut by 8 bases and J by 4 bases, with 24 bases left in between. The CDR3 is 15 residues long. The V gene's germline CDR1 is GTSNPN and CDR2 SVGIG (reference sequence). The CDR3 region has the DNA TGTGCCCGGGGTGGAAGGGATAGCGGAGGTTACGAGCAGTACTTC. It specifies CARGGRDSGGYEQYF.

Here the CDR3 DNA reads TGTGCCAGCAGTTCCTTCGGACAGTCTTATGGCTACACCTTC. Translating gives CASSSFGQSYGYTF. This chain links TRBV11-2 with TRBJ1-2, with D possibly being TRBD1 (6 bases). V lost 6 bases to trimming and J lost 5 bases, with 16 bases between them. Germline V lookup: CDR1 SGHAT, CDR2 FQNNGV. The CDR3 is 14 amino acids.